This entry describes one T cell receptor (beta chain). Its antigen remains unknown. TCRdb keeps only in-frame clones here, not all; method: immunoSEQ multiplex PCR. The sample lists around 130,000 clones, roughly 84% occurring once. This sample was taken from a study of cytotoxic CD8 clonotypes in ibrutinib-treated CLL. Across the study: Responses: 24 partial, 2 complete; after median around 68 months, about 14 stayed remitted, roughly 12 progressed. Following treatment for a median about 13 months, range 6 to 36, response samples were then taken.

Trimming shortened V by 5 bases and J by 5 bases, and 13 bases separated the two germline ends. The CDR3 is 13 residues long. Germline V gene lookup returns CDR1 MNHNS and CDR2 SASEGT. Findings and caveats of the study: Public clonotypes (which were uncommon) either contracted or remained stable on treatment.

Around 1.8 micrograms of genomic DNA (from cryopreserved PBMCs) were used for TCR beta libraries. Sequenced material: PBMCs, taken after 24 months of ibrutinib treatment. This receptor was identified in a human donor with chronic lymphocytic leukemia. The chain links TRBV6-1 to TRBJ2-7, with D maybe TRBD2 (5 bases). The CDR3 bases are TGTGCCAGCAGTCTCGCTAGCAGCCACGAGCAGTACTTC. It translates to CASSLASSHEQYF.